Following are 8 T cell receptor beta chains from one sample sequenced in a study of control samples from healthy donors and cancer patients. Only in-frame clones appear in the TCRdb table, and some are missing; sequencing was by immunoSEQ multiplex PCR. This table holds around 94,000 clones, more than 85% found once. The sequenced material came from blood. The receptors originated from a woman between 45 and 65 years old in good health.

Turning to this clone: At the DNA level, this CDR3 is encoded by other sequences in the same sample as well. The rearrangement joins TRBV6-2 or TRBV6-3 to TRBJ1-1, with TRBD1 as a possible D gene (6 bases). The CDR3 is made up of 14 amino acids. V was shortened by 4 bases and J by 3 bases, with 12 bases between the two germline ends. CDR1 MNHEY and CDR2 SVGEGT come from the germline V gene. Here the CDR3 DNA reads TGTGCCAGCAGTTCCAATGACAGGCACACTGAAGCTTTCTTT. It codes for CASSSNDRHTEAFF.

The chain has TRBV6-1 and TRBJ2-1, with 10 positions matching TRBD1. V dropped 2 bases and J dropped 9; count of bases not matched to a gene: 7. The CDR3 is 15 residues long. The germline gives CDR1 MNHNS, CDR2 SASEGT. DNA for the CDR3: TGTGCCAGCAGTGAAAAATGGGACAGGGGCGGTGAGCAGTTCTTC. The encoded protein is CASSEKWDRGGEQFF.

This chain uses TRBV7-9 with TRBJ1-5; D is uncertain. V lost 4 bases to trimming and J lost 6 bases, with 16 bases between them. The CDR3 spans 15 residues. CDR1 is SEHNR and CDR2 is FQNEAQ in the germline V gene (reference sequence). The CDR3 loop is CASSSWWVSGQPQHF. The CDR3 coding sequence is TGTGCCAGCAGCTCCTGGTGGGTTTCGGGTCAGCCCCAGCATTTT.

This chain links TRBV7-8 with TRBJ2-7, with D maybe TRBD1 (6 bases). Per germline, CDR1 SGHVS and CDR2 FQNEAQ. V was clipped by 4 bases and J by 2 bases, with 15 bases between them. The CDR3 sequence is 15 residues long. CDR3 residues: CASSWTVELAYEQYF. The CDR3 region has the DNA TGTGCCAGCAGCTGGACAGTCGAATTAGCCTACGAGCAGTACTTC.

The rearrangement uses TRBV4-1 and TRBJ1-4; D ambiguous. The CDR3 runs 17 residues. Germline CDR1 and CDR2: MGHRA and YSYEKL. The V end lost 0 bases, the J end lost 4 bases, and 15 bases lay between the germline ends. The CDR3 spells CASSQDRTGQLNEKLFF. CDR3 nucleotide sequence: TGCGCCAGCAGCCAAGATAGAACGGGTCAGCTTAATGAAAAACTGTTTTTT.

This chain links TRBV5-4 with TRBJ1-1; 9 nucleotides line up with TRBD1. The V segment lost 5 bases and the J segment 6 bases; nucleotides outside the gene matches: 14. The CDR3 extends over 16 amino acids. Germline assignment: CDR1 SGHNT and CDR2 YYREEE (reference sequence). The CDR3 nucleotides are TGTGCCAGCAGGTCAACAGGGGGCTGGGACGGATCTGAAGCTTTCTTT. This translates into CASRSTGGWDGSEAFF.

V gene TRBV7-8 combines with J gene TRBJ2-3; 7 bases map to TRBD1. Germline-derived CDR1 and CDR2 are SGHVS and FQNEAQ. This CDR3 has 17 amino acids. The junction had 7 bases not matched to a gene; V was cut back by 1 base and J by 0 bases. This chain's CDR3 is CASSLVRGGESTDTQYF. The CDR3 region has the DNA TGTGCCAGCAGCTTAGTCAGAGGGGGCGAAAGCACAGATACGCAGTATTTT.

CDR3 amino acids: CASQRTGSGADEQFF. CDR3 sequence (DNA): TGTGCCTCACAGAGAACGGGCAGCGGGGCGGATGAGCAGTTCTTC. The chain employs TRBV19 and TRBJ2-1; 7 bases line up with TRBD2. The CDR3 spans 15 residues. Germline loops: CDR1 LNHDA, CDR2 SQIVND (reference sequence). Trimming cost V 11 bases and J 8 bases; bases outside gene matches: 18.